These 10 T cell receptor beta chains were all obtained from the same sample, sequenced in a study of T cells after yellow fever vaccination. In TCRdb, the 5' RACE reads were re-called with MiXCR into one record per CDR3 protein. The top ten hold 3.2% of the sample, which has 200,000 to 250,000 distinct CDR3 sequences, 2.5% to 3.5% seen once. Specimen: CD4+ T cells sorted from PBMCs, collected 10 days after the yellow fever booster vaccination. These receptors were collected from a man aged 18 to 29 who received the YFV17D yellow fever vaccine.

This clonotype occurred many times. Here the CDR3 DNA reads TGTGCCAGCACCCCGGACAGAGCCAAAAACATTCAGTACTTC. Encoded protein: CASTPDRAKNIQYF. This rearrangement joins TRBV6-2 or TRBV6-3 to TRBJ2-4, with D possibly matching TRBD1 (6 bases). The ends were cut back, 7 bases at V and 0 bases at J, with 10 bases in the middle. CDR1 is MNHEY and CDR2 is SVGEGT in the germline V gene. This CDR3 contains 14 residues.

This clonotype was seen at least ten times. CDR3 nucleotides: TGTGCCAGCAGCTTAGTATGGACAGGGGATCAGCCCCAGCATTTT. Translated: CASSLVWTGDQPQHF. The rearrangement joins TRBV7-2 to TRBJ1-5; 9 bases line up with TRBD1. Germline lookup yields CDR1 SGHTA and CDR2 FQGNSA. The V and J ends lost 1 base and 5 bases, in that order; junction bases with no gene match: 3. CDR3 length: 15 residues. The entire variable domain, with the rest obtained from reference TRBV7-2 and TRBJ1-5, is as follows: GAGVSQSPSNKVTEKGKDVELRCDPISGHTALYWYRQSLGQGLEFLIYFQGNSAPDKSGLPSDRFSAERTGGSVSTLTIQRTQQEDSAVYLCASSLVWTGDQPQHFGDGTRLSIL.

This clonotype came up many times. The chain employs TRBV11-2 and TRBJ2-5, with D tentatively TRBD2 (6 bases). V lost 4 bases, J lost 4 bases, and 13 bases lay in between. This CDR3 spans 14 amino acids. Looked up from germline, CDR1 is SGHAT and CDR2 is FQNNGV. The chain's CDR3 is CASSSAGISETQYF. DNA of the CDR3: TGTGCCAGCAGCTCCGCGGGGATCTCAGAGACCCAGTACTTC. Complete variable domain (other parts from reference TRBV11-2 and TRBJ2-5): EAGVAQSPRYKIIEKRQSVAFWCNPISGHATLYWYQQILGQGPKLLIQFQNNGVVDDSQLPKDRFSAERLKGVDSTLKIQPAKLEDSAVYLCASSSAGISETQYFGPGTRLLVL.

This clonotype was observed many times. This chain uses TRBV6-6 with TRBJ1-6; D call uncertain. This CDR3 spans 16 amino acids. V was cut by 5 bases and J by 7 bases, with 18 bases left in between. Germline V gene lookup returns CDR1 MNHNY and CDR2 SVGAGI (reference sequence). CDR3 DNA sequence: TGTGCCAGCAGTCAACGGGAAGCAGTCGGAAATTCACCCCTCCACTTT. Amino acids: CASSQREAVGNSPLHF.

This clonotype was detected ten times or more. The V and J genes are TRBV10-3 and TRBJ2-1; 10 positions agree with TRBD2. The CDR3 has 15 residues. Germline V gives CDR1 ENHRY, CDR2 SYGVKD. Trimming removed 2 bases from V and 3 bases from J; junction bases left unmatched: 1. In DNA, the CDR3 is TGTGCCATCAGTGAGACTAGCGGGAACTACAATGAGCAGTTCTTC. It encodes CAISETSGNYNEQFF.

The table lists this clonotype with a few counts. V gene TRBV7-3 combines with J gene TRBJ2-3, with D perhaps matching TRBD2 (6 bases). V lost 8 bases and J 2 bases, leaving 11 bases between the germline ends. This CDR3 has 13 amino acids. The germline V gene has CDR1 SGHTA and CDR2 FQGTGA. CDR3 sequence: CASGDFTTDTQYF. CDR3 sequence (DNA): TGTGCCAGCGGGGACTTCACCACAGATACGCAGTATTTT. The full variable domain, its missing parts supplied by reference TRBV7-3 and TRBJ2-3, is GAGVSQTPSNKVTEKGKYVELRCDPISGHTALYWYRQSLGQGPEFLIYFQGTGAADDSGLPNDRFFAVRPEGSVSTLKIQRTERGDSAVYLCASGDFTTDTQYFGPGTRLTVL.

In this sample, this clonotype turned up many times. The V call is TRBV7-9, the J call TRBJ1-5, with 8 bases that match TRBD1. Per germline, CDR1 SEHNR and CDR2 FQNEAQ (reference sequence). The ends lost 1 base at V and 3 bases at J; junction bases unmatched: 11. The CDR3 length is 18 residues. The CDR3 region is CASSLGKIGQGVNQPQHF. In DNA form, the CDR3 reads TGTGCCAGCAGCTTAGGGAAAATAGGACAGGGAGTCAATCAGCCCCAGCATTTT.

The chain has TRBV7-9 and TRBJ1-2, with a weak D call TRBD1 (6 bases). Germline lookup yields CDR1 SEHNR and CDR2 FQNEAQ (reference sequence). This CDR3 is built from 16 residues. The V end was cut by 0 bases, the J end by 5 bases, with 16 bases between. The CDR3 DNA reads as TGTGCCAGCAGCTTAGCGGGCTGGGACACCTCATATGGCTACACCTTC. Protein sequence: CASSLAGWDTSYGYTF.

This clonotype came up many times. CDR3 sequence: CASSLAAGGVDGYTF. Here the CDR3 DNA reads TGTGCCAGCAGCTTAGCGGCGGGAGGGGTGGATGGCTACACCTTC. The chain has TRBV7-2 and TRBJ1-2; D may be TRBD1 (5 bases). V was pared by 0 bases and J by 6 bases, with 14 bases between. Germline V gives CDR1 SGHTA, CDR2 FQGNSA. The CDR3 runs to 15 residues.

Many counts were recorded for this clonotype. The chain uses TRBV10-3 and TRBJ2-2; 10 nucleotides align to TRBD1. The CDR3 runs to 15 residues. Germline V gives CDR1 ENHRY, CDR2 SYGVKD. V was pared by 10 bases and J by 5 bases, with 10 bases of the junction left unmatched. The CDR3: CATGRPGQGTGELFF. DNA of the CDR3: TGTGCCACGGGCAGGCCGGGACAGGGGACCGGGGAGCTGTTTTTT.